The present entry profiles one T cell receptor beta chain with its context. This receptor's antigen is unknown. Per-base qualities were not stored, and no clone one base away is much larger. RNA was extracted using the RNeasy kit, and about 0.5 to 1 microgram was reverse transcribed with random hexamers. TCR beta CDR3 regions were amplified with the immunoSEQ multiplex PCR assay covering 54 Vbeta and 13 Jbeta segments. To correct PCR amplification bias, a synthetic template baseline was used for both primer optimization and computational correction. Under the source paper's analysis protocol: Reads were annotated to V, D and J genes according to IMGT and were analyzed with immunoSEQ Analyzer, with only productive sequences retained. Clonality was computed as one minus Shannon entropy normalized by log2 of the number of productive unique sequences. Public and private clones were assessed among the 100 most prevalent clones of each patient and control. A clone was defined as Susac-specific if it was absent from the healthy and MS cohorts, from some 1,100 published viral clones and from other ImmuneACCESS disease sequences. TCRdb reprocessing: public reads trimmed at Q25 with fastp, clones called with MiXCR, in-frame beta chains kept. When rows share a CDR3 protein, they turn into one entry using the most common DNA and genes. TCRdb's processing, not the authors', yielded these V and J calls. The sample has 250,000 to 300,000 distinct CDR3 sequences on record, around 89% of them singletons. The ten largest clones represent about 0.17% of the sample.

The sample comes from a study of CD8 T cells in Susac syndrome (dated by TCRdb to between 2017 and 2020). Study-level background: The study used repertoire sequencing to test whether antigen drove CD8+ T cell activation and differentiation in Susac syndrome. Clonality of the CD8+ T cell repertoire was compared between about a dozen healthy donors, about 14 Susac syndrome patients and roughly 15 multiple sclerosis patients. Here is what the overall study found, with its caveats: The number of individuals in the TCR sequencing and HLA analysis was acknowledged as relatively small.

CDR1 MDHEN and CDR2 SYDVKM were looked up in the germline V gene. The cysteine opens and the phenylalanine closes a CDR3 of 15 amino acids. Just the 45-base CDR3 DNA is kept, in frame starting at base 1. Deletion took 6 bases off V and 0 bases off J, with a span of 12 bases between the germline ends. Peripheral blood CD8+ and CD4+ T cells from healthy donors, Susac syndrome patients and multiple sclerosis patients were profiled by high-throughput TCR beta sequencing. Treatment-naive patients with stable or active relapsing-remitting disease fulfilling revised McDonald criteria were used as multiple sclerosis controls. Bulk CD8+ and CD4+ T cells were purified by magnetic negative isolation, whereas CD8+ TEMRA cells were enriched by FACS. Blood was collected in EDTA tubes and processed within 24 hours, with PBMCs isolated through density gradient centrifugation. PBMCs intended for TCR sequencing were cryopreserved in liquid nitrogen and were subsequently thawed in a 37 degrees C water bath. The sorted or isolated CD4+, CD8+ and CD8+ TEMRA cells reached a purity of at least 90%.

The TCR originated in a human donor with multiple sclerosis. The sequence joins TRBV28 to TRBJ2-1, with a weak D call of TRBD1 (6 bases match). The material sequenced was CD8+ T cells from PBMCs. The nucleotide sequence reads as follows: TGTGCCAGCAGGGAACAGGGTTTCTCCTACAATGAGCAGTTCTTC. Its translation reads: CASREQGFSYNEQFF. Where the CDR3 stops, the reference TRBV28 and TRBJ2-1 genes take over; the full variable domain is DVKVTQSSRYLVKRTGEKVFLECVQDMDHENMFWYRQDPGLGLRLIYFSYDVKMKEKGDIPEGYSVSREKKERFSLILESASTNQTSMYLCASREQGFSYNEQFFGPGTRLTVL.